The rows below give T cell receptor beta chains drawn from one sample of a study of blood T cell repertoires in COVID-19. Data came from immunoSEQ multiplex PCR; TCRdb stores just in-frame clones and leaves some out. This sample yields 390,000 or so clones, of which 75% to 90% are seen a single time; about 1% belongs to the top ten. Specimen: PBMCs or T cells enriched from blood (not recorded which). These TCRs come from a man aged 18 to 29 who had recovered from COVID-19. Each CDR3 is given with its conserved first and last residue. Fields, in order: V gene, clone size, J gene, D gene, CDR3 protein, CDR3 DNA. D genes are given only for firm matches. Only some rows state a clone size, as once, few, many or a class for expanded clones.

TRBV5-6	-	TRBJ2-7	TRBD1	CASSQGQGFHEQYF	TGTGCCAGCAGCCAGGGACAGGGTTTCCACGAGCAGTACTTC
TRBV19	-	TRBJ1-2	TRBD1	CASSILRDRVHGYTF	TGTGCCAGTAGTATTCTCCGGGACAGGGTTCACGGCTACACCTTC
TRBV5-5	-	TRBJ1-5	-	CASSSQNSNQPQHF	TGTGCCAGCAGCTCCCAAAATAGCAATCAGCCCCAGCATTTT
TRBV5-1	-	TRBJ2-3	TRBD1	CASSPGQGFDTQYF	TGCGCCAGCAGCCCTGGACAGGGTTTCGATACGCAGTATTTT
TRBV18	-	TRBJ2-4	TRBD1	CASSPSTGQGLAKNIQYF	TGTGCCAGCTCACCATCCACTGGACAGGGATTAGCCAAAAACATTCAGTACTTC
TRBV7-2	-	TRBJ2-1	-	CASSLLQGENEQFF	TGTGCCAGCAGCTTATTACAGGGTGAAAATGAGCAGTTCTTC
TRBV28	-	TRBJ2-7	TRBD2	CASRTGGVFSGSSYEQYF	TGTGCCAGCAGGACGGGGGGGGTCTTTAGCGGGAGCTCCTACGAGCAGTACTTC
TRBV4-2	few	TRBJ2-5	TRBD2	CASSPLIAGYQETQYF	TGTGCCAGCAGCCCATTAATAGCGGGGTACCAAGAGACCCAGTACTTC
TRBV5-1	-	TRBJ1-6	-	CASSLNYGGGSSPLHF	TGCGCCAGCAGCCTAAACTACGGGGGCGGGAGTTCACCCCTCCACTTT
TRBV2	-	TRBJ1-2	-	CASTPSGVGYGYTF	TGTGCCAGCACTCCCTCAGGGGTCGGGTATGGCTACACCTTC